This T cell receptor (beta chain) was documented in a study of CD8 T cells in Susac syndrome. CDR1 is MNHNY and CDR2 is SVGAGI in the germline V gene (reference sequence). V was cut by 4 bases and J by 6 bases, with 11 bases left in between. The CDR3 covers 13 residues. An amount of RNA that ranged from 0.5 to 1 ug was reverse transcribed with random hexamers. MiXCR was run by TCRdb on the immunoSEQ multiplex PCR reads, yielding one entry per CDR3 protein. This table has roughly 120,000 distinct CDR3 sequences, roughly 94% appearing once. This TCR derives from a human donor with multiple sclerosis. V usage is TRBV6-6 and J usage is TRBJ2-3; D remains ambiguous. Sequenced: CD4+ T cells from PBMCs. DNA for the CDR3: TGTGCCAGCAGTTTCCCACCAAGTGATACGCAGTATTTT. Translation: CASSFPPSDTQYF.